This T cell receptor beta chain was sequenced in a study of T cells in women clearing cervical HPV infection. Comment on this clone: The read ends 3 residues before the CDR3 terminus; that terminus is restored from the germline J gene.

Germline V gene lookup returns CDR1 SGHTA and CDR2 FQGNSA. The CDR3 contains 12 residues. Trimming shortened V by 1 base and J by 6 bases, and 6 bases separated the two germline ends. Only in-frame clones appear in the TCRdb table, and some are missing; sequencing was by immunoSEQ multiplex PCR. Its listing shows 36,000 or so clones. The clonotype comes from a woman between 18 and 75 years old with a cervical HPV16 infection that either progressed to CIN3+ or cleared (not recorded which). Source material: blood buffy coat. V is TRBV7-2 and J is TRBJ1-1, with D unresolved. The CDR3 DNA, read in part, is TGTGCCAGCAGCTTAGAATACTCTGAA. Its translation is CASSLEYSE. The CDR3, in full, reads CASSLEYSEAFF. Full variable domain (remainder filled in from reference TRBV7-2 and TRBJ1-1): GAGVSQSPSNKVTEKGKDVELRCDPISGHTALYWYRQSLGQGLEFLIYFQGNSAPDKSGLPSDRFSAERTGGSVSTLTIQRTQQEDSAVYLCASSLEYSEAFFGQGTRLTVV.